These 28 T cell receptor beta chains originate from one sample sequenced in a study of cytomegalovirus exposure and HLA in healthy donors. PCR involved 60 Vbeta and 13 Jbeta primers. Produced via immunoSEQ multiplex PCR; TCRdb's table is partial and in-frame only. Of 75,000 to 90,000 clones in the sample, around 66% were seen once. The sequencing sample was made of PBMCs. Receptor source: a middle-aged woman in good health and CMV-seropositive.

The chain combines TRBV9 with TRBJ2-5; D might be TRBD2 (5 bases). V was cut by 4 bases and J by 5 bases, with 15 bases left in between. CDR3 length: 14 amino acids. Germline V gene lookup returns CDR1 SGDLS and CDR2 YYNGEE. The CDR3 sequence is CASSTAQPGETQYF. The CDR3, as DNA: TGTGCCAGCAGCACGGCGCAGCCGGGGGAGACCCAGTACTTC.

The gene calls are TRBV7-9 and TRBJ1-1; D is perhaps TRBD1 (5 bases). V dropped 10 bases and J dropped 4 bases, with 16 bases sitting between them. The CDR3 consists of 13 residues. CDR1 and CDR2 (germline): SEHNR, FQNEAQ (reference sequence). The CDR3 DNA follows: TGTGCCATCGAATCAGGGAGGAGCACTGAAGCTTTCTTT. Its protein is CAIESGRSTEAFF.

This clone was recorded only once. V is TRBV29-1 and J is TRBJ1-3, with D maybe TRBD1 (6 bases). The germline V gene encodes CDR1 SQVTM and CDR2 ANQGSEA. V was pared by 2 bases and J by 0 bases, with 26 bases between. The CDR3 is 20 residues long. For the CDR3, the DNA is TGCAGCGTTGAACGTCCGAGGACAGTCCAGTATAGGTTCTCTGGAAACACCATATATTTT. It is translated as CSVERPRTVQYRFSGNTIYF.

This chain connects TRBV28 to TRBJ2-7; weak D call: TRBD2 (6 bases). CDR3 length: 16 amino acids. CDR1 is MDHEN and CDR2 is SYDVKM in the germline V gene. Deletions cut 8 bases from V and 3 bases from J, with 23 bases between. CDR3 in DNA: TGTGCCAGCCAAGAACGTAAACTAGCAAACATCTACGAGCAGTACTTC. It translates to CASQERKLANIYEQYF.

This rearrangement joins TRBV28 to TRBJ1-1, with 8 positions matching TRBD1. The CDR3 loop spans 21 amino acids. J lost 3 bases, V lost 2 bases, and 23 bases had no gene match. The germline CDR1 and CDR2 sequences are MDHEN and SYDVKM. CDR3: CASSLVWRGRADREDDTEAFF. CDR3 nucleotide sequence: TGTGCCAGCAGTTTAGTATGGCGCGGGCGTGCGGACAGGGAGGATGACACTGAAGCTTTCTTT.

The chain joins TRBV21-1 to TRBJ2-3; the table's D gene call, TRBD2, was not cross checked with the DNA. TRBV21-1 is recorded as a pseudogene. The length of the CDR3 is 18 residues. CDR3 in DNA: TGTGCCAGCAGCAAAGCCGTGACTAGCGGGATTTTAACAGATACGCAGTATTTT. Encoded protein: CASSKAVTSGILTDTQYF.

This clone was observed a handful of times. The V gene is TRBV6-5, the J gene TRBJ2-7; D perhaps matches TRBD1 (5 bases). CDR3 size: 15 residues. Germline lookup yields CDR1 MNHEY and CDR2 SVGAGI. With 5 bases removed from V and 2 bases from J, the gap between germline ends came to 16 bases. CDR3 sequence reads: CASSRNKGFPYEQYF. The DNA for the CDR3 is TGTGCCAGCAGTAGAAACAAGGGGTTTCCCTACGAGCAGTACTTC.

This chain uses TRBV5-1 with TRBJ1-1; no firm D call. The CDR3 runs 13 residues. V lost 2 bases and J lost 3, with 8 bases in between. Germline lookup yields CDR1 SGHRS and CDR2 YFSETQ. For the CDR3, the DNA is TGCGCCAGCAGCTTACGCGGTGACACTGAAGCTTTCTTT. The encoded protein is CASSLRGDTEAFF.

CDR3 residues: CASSLPPLSGTGELFF. CDR3 sequence (DNA): TGTGCCAGCTCACTTCCGCCACTTAGCGGCACCGGGGAGCTGTTTTTT. The chain uses TRBV18 and TRBJ2-2, with a weak D call TRBD2 (6 bases). The ends were cut back, 4 bases at V and 4 bases at J, with 16 bases in the middle. This CDR3 comprises 16 residues. Germline lookup yields CDR1 KGHSH and CDR2 LQKENI.

J is TRBJ2-3 and V is TRBV11-2; 8 positions agree with TRBD2. V gave up 2 bases and J gave up 8 bases; unmatched junction bases: 12. Germline CDR1 reads SGHAT; CDR2 reads FQNNGV. The CDR3 loop spans 16 amino acids. In DNA form, the CDR3 reads TGTGCCAGCAGCTTAATAACTAGCGGACCCAAGGGTACGCAGTATTTT. Amino acids: CASSLITSGPKGTQYF.

This chain links TRBV4-1 with TRBJ1-1; 9 bases match TRBD1. The CDR3 has 14 residues. Germline assignment: CDR1 MGHRA and CDR2 YSYEKL. Trimming removed 3 bases from V and 10 bases from J; junction bases left unmatched: 9. CDR3 region: CASSHNRGLDAAFF. The CDR3 region has the DNA TGCGCCAGCAGCCACAACAGGGGGCTTGATGCAGCTTTCTTT.

The CDR3 nucleotides read TGTGCCAGCAGTGAAGGAGGAGCCGAGGAGACCCAGTACTTC. Protein sequence: CASSEGGAEETQYF. This chain uses TRBV6-1 with TRBJ2-5, with D uncertain. The germline V and J ends were trimmed by 1 base and 5 bases, with 11 bases remaining between them. This CDR3 comprises 14 residues. Germline CDR1 reads MNHNS; CDR2 reads SASEGT.

This clone occurred a few times. V usage is TRBV19 and J usage is TRBJ1-2; TRBD1 aligns across 11 bases. V lost 11 bases to trimming and J lost 0 bases; unmatched junction nucleotides: 8. The CDR3 is made up of 15 amino acids. The V gene's germline CDR1 is LNHDA and CDR2 SQIVND (reference sequence). CDR3 sequence: CALRTGGASNYGYTF. CDR3 in DNA: TGTGCCCTAAGGACAGGGGGCGCGTCTAACTATGGCTACACCTTC.

The chain combines TRBV28 with TRBJ2-7; possibly TRBD2 for D (6 bases). V gave up 5 bases and J gave up 8 bases, with 16 bases separating them. The CDR3 runs 13 residues. Germline lookup yields CDR1 MDHEN and CDR2 SYDVKM. In DNA, the CDR3 is TGTGCCAGCAGTCCACCTGACAGCGGGCAGCAGTACTTC. It codes for CASSPPDSGQQYF.

The chain couples TRBV28 to TRBJ2-6; possibly TRBD2 for D (5 bases). V was trimmed by 4 bases and J by 0 bases, leaving 7 bases between them. The CDR3 length is 15 residues. Germline CDR1 is MDHEN and CDR2 is SYDVKM. CDR3 loop: CASSYSGSGANVLTF. Here the CDR3 DNA reads TGTGCCAGCAGTTACAGCGGCTCTGGGGCCAACGTCCTGACTTTC.

DNA of the CDR3: TGTGCCAGCAGTGGGGGAGGGCAGCCCCAGCATTTT. Its protein is CASSGGGQPQHF. V usage is TRBV2 and J usage is TRBJ1-5; D is unresolved. The CDR3 has 12 amino acids. Germline lookup yields CDR1 SNHLY and CDR2 FYNNEI. Deletions cut 4 bases from V and 7 bases from J, with 8 bases between.

The chain combines TRBV7-9 with TRBJ2-1; the D is unclear. The CDR3 has 14 amino acids. Germline V gene sequence: CDR1 SEHNR, CDR2 FQNEAQ (reference sequence). V shed 2 bases and J shed 0 bases, with 5 bases lying between them. CDR3 in DNA: TGTGCCAGCAGCTTAACAAGCTCCTACAATGAGCAGTTCTTC. It codes for CASSLTSSYNEQFF.

The chain combines TRBV19 with TRBJ1-1; D might be TRBD1 (6 bases). Trimming shortened V by 5 bases and J by 9 bases, and 13 bases separated the two germline ends. Germline V lookup: CDR1 LNHDA, CDR2 SQIVND (reference sequence). The CDR3 is 12 amino acids. The chain's CDR3 is CASSPTDRKAFF. Written as DNA, the CDR3 is TGTGCCAGTAGTCCTACGGACAGAAAAGCTTTCTTT.

The gene calls are TRBV27 and TRBJ1-6; D may be TRBD1 (5 bases). This CDR3 is 15 amino acids long. Per germline, CDR1 MNHEY and CDR2 SMNVEV (reference sequence). Trimming stripped 6 bases from V and 13 bases from J, with 22 bases between. The CDR3 spells CASSTVWGGGAPLHF. The CDR3 nucleotides are TGTGCCAGCAGCACCGTTTGGGGCGGGGGAGCGCCCCTCCACTTT.

This clone was counted between two and nine times. The rearrangement uses TRBV5-1 and TRBJ2-7, with TRBD2 identical over 8 bases. V shed 4 bases, J shed 6 bases, and the junction held 9 bases outside the gene matches. In germline, CDR1 is SGHRS, CDR2 YFSETQ. The CDR3 totals 14 residues. The chain's CDR3 is CASSTSGTRGEQYF. The CDR3 DNA sequence: TGCGCCAGCAGCACTTCCGGGACTAGGGGCGAGCAGTACTTC.

This clone was detected only a few times. V and J are TRBV6-1 and TRBJ1-4, with 9 bases identical to TRBD1. The V and J ends lost 4 bases and 8 bases, in that order; junction bases with no gene match: 5. Germline loops: CDR1 MNHNS, CDR2 SASEGT. CDR3 length: 14 residues. DNA of the CDR3: TGTGCCAGCAGTGGAGGGACAGGGAGAGAAAAACTGTTTTTT. This codes for CASSGGTGREKLFF.

The chain carries TRBV6-5 and TRBJ2-1; D possibly corresponds to TRBD2 (5 bases). The ends were cut back, 2 bases at V and 8 bases at J, with 7 bases in the middle. The CDR3 covers 12 residues. Germline V CDR1 and CDR2: MNHEY, SVGAGI. The chain's CDR3 is CASSYSGDEQFF. Written as DNA, the CDR3 is TGTGCCAGCAGTTACAGCGGAGATGAGCAGTTCTTC.

This chain uses TRBV5-6 with TRBJ2-7; 7 bases align to TRBD2. The trim removed 0 bases at V and 1 base at J, leaving 4 bases unmatched. This CDR3 comprises 15 residues. Germline-derived CDR1 and CDR2 are SGHDT and YYEEEE. The chain's CDR3 is CASSLATAGSYEQYF. Written as DNA, the CDR3 is TGTGCCAGCAGCTTGGCCACAGCGGGGTCCTACGAGCAGTACTTC.

A single count supports this clone. The V gene is TRBV18, the J gene TRBJ2-1; 7 bases line up with TRBD1. This CDR3 region has 17 residues. CDR1 is KGHSH, CDR2 LQKENI, per germline. V lost 1 base and J lost 2; bases outside the gene matches: 8. The CDR3 sequence is CASSPRNRGRAYNEQFF. The DNA for the CDR3 is TGTGCCAGCTCACCACGGAACAGGGGCAGGGCCTACAATGAGCAGTTCTTC.

This clone occurred a few times. The V call is TRBV5-1, the J call TRBJ2-2; no definite D call. This CDR3 has 11 residues. V shed 3 bases and J shed 7 bases, with 4 bases lying between them. Germline loops: CDR1 SGHRS, CDR2 YFSETQ. CDR3 loop: CASSSGGELFF. CDR3 bases: TGCGCCAGCAGCTCGGGCGGGGAGCTGTTTTTT.

The chain employs TRBV7-2 and TRBJ2-2; TRBD2 agrees at 7 bases. The CDR3 loop spans 15 amino acids. The ends lost 6 bases at V and 3 bases at J; junction bases unmatched: 7. The germline gives CDR1 SGHTA, CDR2 FQGNSA. CDR3 coding DNA: TGTGCCAGCAGATTCGAGGGAGGGGACACCGGGGAGCTGTTTTTT. Its protein product is CASRFEGGDTGELFF.

The genes are TRBV10-3 and TRBJ1-2; TRBD1 matches 8 bases. The CDR3 has 15 amino acids. V was clipped by 3 bases and J by 4 bases; unmatched bases: 7. Germline V gene data show CDR1 as ENHRY and CDR2 as SYGVKD. CDR3 nucleotides: TGTGCCATCAGTGACAGGGGGCTTCGGGCCTATGGCTACACCTTC. Protein product: CAISDRGLRAYGYTF.

This clone turned up a few times. V usage is TRBV2 and J usage is TRBJ1-1; 7 nucleotides agree with TRBD1. Trimming took 4 bases from V and 1 from J; bases not matched to a gene: 0. Germline V lookup: CDR1 SNHLY, CDR2 FYNNEI. The CDR3 consists of 13 residues. The CDR3 coding sequence is TGTGCCAGCAGTGGGGACAGGAACACTGAAGCTTTCTTT. Translation: CASSGDRNTEAFF. Filled out from reference TRBV2 and TRBJ1-1, the complete variable domain reads EPEVTQTPSHQVTQMGQEVILRCVPISNHLYFYWYRQILGQKVEFLVSFYNNEISEKSEIFDDQFSVERPDGSNFTLKIRSTKLEDSAMYFCASSGDRNTEAFFGQGTRLTVV.